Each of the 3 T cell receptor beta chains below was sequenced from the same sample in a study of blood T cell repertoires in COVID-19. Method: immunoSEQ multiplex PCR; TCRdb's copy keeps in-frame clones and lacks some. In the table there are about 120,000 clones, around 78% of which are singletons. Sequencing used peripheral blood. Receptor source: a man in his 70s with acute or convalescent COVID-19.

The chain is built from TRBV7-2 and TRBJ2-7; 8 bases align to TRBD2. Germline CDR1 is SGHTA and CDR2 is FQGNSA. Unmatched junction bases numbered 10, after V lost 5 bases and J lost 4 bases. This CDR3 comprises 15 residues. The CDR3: CASSLPGGARYEQYF. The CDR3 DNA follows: TGTGCCAGCAGCCTCCCGGGGGGGGCGCGGTACGAGCAGTACTTC. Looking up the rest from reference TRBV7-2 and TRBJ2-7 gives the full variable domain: GAGVSQSPSNKVTEKGKDVELRCDPISGHTALYWYRQSLGQGLEFLIYFQGNSAPDKSGLPSDRFSAERTGGSVSTLTIQRTQQEDSAVYLCASSLPGGARYEQYFGPGTRLTVT.

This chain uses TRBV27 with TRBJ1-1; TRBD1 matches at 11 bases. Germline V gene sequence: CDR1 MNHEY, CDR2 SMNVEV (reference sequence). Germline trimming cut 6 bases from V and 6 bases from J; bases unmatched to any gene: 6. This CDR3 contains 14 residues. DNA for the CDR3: TGTGCCAGCAGGTGGGACAGGGGGGACCCTGAAGCTTTCTTT. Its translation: CASRWDRGDPEAFF.

The CDR3 loop is CASSLWTGKSYGYTF. For the CDR3, the DNA is TGTGCCAGCAGCTTATGGACGGGGAAGAGCTATGGCTACACCTTC. V gene TRBV7-2 combines with J gene TRBJ1-2; no firm D call. Trimming took 2 bases from V and 4 from J, leaving 14 bases between them. The CDR3 is 15 residues long. Looked up from germline, CDR1 is SGHTA and CDR2 is FQGNSA. Drawing the rest from reference TRBV7-2 and TRBJ1-2, the complete variable domain is GAGVSQSPSNKVTEKGKDVELRCDPISGHTALYWYRQSLGQGLEFLIYFQGNSAPDKSGLPSDRFSAERTGGSVSTLTIQRTQQEDSAVYLCASSLWTGKSYGYTFGSGTRLTVV.